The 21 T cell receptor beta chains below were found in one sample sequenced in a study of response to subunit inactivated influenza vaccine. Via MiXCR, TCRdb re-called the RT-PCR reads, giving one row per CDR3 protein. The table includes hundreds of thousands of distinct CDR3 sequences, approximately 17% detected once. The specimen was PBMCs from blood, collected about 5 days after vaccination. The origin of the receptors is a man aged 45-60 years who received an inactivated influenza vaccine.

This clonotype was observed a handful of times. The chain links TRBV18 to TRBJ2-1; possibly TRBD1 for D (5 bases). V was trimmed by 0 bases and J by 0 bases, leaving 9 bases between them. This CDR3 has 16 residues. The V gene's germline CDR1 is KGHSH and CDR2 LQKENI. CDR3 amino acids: CASSPPGGASYNEQFF. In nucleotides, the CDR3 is TGTGCCAGCTCACCACCGGGTGGGGCCTCCTACAATGAGCAGTTCTTC.

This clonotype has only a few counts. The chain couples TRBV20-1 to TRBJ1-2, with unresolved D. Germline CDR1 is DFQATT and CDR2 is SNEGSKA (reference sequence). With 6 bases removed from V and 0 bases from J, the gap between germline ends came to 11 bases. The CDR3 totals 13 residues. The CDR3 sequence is CSAPRAANYGYTF. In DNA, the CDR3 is TGCAGTGCCCCACGGGCAGCTAACTATGGCTACACCTTC.

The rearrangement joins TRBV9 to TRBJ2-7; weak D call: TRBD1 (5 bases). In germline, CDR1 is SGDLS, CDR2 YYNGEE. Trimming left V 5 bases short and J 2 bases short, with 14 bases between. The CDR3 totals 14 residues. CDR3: CASSVRQSPYEQYF. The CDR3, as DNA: TGTGCCAGCAGTGTTAGACAGAGCCCCTACGAGCAGTACTTC.

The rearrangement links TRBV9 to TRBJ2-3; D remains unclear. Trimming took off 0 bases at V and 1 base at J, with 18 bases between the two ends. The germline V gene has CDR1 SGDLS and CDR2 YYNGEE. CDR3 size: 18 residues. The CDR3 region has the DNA TGTGCCAGCAGCGTAGAGGGAAGAAGGGTTTTGGGCACAGATACGCAGTATTTT. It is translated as CASSVEGRRVLGTDTQYF.

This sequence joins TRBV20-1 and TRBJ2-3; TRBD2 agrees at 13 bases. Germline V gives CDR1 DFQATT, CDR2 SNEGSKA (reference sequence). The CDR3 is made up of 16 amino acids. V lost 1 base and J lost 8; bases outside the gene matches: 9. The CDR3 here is CSARGAGTSGAGTQYF. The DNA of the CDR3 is TGCAGTGCTAGAGGTGCAGGGACTAGCGGGGCGGGTACGCAGTATTTT.

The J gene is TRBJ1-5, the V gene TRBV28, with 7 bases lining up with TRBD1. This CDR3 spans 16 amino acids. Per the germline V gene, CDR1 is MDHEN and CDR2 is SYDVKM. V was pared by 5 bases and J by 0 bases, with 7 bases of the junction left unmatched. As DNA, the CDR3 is TGTGCCAGCAGTCCGCCGACAGGGTATAGCAATCAGCCCCAGCATTTT. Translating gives CASSPPTGYSNQPQHF.

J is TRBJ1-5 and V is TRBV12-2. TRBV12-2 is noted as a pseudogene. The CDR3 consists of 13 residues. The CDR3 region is CASRLVGFQPQHF. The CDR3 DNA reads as TGTGCAAGTCGCTTAGTTGGGTTTCAGCCCCAGCATTTT.

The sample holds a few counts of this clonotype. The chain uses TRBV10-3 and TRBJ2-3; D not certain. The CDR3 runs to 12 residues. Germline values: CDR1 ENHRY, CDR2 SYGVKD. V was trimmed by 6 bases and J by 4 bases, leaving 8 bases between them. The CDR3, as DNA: TGTGCCATCAGGTTAGACGCAGATACGCAGTATTTT. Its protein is CAIRLDADTQYF.

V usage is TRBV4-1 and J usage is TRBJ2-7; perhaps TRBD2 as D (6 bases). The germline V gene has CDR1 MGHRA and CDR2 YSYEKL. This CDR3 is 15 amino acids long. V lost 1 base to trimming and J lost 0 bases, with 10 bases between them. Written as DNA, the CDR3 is TGCGCCAGCAGCCAAGTCGCGGGGAGCTCCTACGAGCAGTACTTC. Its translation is CASSQVAGSSYEQYF.

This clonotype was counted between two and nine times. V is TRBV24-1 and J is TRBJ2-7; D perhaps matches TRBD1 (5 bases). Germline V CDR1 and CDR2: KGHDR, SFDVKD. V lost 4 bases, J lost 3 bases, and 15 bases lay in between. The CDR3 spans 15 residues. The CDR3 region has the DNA TGTGCCACCAGTGAGTTATCAGGGTATCGCTACGAGCAGTACTTC. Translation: CATSELSGYRYEQYF.

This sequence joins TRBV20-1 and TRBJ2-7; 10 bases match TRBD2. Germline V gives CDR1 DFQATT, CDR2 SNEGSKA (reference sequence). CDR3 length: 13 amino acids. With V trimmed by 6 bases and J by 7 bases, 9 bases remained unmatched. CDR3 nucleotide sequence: TGCAGTGCCCCCCTAGCGGGAGAGAGGGAGCAGTACTTC. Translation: CSAPLAGEREQYF.

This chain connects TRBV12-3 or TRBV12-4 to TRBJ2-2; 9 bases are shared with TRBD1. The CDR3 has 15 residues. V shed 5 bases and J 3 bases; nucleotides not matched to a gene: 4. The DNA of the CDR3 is TGTGCCAGCAGTCCCGGGACAGGGTACACCGGGGAGCTGTTTTTT. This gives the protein CASSPGTGYTGELFF.

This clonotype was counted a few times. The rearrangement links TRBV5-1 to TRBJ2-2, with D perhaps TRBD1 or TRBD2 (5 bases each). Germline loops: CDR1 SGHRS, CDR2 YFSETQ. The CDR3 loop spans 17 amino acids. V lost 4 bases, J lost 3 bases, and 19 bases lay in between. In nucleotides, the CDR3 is TGCGCCAGCAGCCTACACCCGGGGACCGCAGACACCGGGGAGCTGTTTTTT. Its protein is CASSLHPGTADTGELFF. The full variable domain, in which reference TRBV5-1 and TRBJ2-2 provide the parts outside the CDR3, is KAGVTQTPRYLIKTRGQQVTLSCSPISGHRSVSWYQQTPGQGLQFLFEYFSETQRNKGNFPGRFSGRQFSNSRSEMNVSTLELGDSALYLCASSLHPGTADTGELFFGEGSRLTVL.

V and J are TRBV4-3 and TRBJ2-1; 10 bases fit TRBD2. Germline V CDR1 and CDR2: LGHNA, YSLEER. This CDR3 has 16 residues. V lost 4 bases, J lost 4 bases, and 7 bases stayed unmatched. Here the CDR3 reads CASSRLPSGGYNEQFF. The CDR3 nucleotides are TGCGCCAGCAGCCGATTACCTAGCGGGGGTTACAATGAGCAGTTCTTC.

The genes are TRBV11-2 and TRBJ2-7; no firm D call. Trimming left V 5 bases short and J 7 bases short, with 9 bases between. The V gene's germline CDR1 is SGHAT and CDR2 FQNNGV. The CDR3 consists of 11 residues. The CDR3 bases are TGTGCCAGCAGCGCCGGTCTGGAGCAGTACTTC. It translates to CASSAGLEQYF.

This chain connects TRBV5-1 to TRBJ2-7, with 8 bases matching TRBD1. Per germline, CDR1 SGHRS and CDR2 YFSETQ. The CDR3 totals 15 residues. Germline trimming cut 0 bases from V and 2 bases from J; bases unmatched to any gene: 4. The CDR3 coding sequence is TGCGCCAGCAGCTTGGATGGACAGGGAGCCTACGAGCAGTACTTC. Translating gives CASSLDGQGAYEQYF.

The CDR3 loop is CASSLQGAGNIQYF. The CDR3 coding sequence is TGTGCCAGCAGCTTACAGGGGGCTGGAAACATTCAGTACTTC. V is TRBV7-2 and J is TRBJ2-4; TRBD1 agrees at 8 bases. The CDR3 covers 14 residues. Unmatched junction bases numbered 3, after V lost 2 bases and J lost 6 bases. Per germline, CDR1 SGHTA and CDR2 FQGNSA.

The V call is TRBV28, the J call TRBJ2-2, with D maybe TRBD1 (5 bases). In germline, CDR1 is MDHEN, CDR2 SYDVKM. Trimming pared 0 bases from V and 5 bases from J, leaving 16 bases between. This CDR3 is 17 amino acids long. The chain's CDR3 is CASSLWGAGFGTGELFF. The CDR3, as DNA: TGTGCCAGCAGTTTATGGGGTGCAGGGTTTGGAACCGGGGAGCTGTTTTTT. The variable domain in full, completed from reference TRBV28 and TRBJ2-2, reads DVKVTQSSRYLVKRTGEKVFLECVQDMDHENMFWYRQDPGLGLRLIYFSYDVKMKEKGDIPEGYSVSREKKERFSLILESASTNQTSMYLCASSLWGAGFGTGELFFGEGSRLTVL.

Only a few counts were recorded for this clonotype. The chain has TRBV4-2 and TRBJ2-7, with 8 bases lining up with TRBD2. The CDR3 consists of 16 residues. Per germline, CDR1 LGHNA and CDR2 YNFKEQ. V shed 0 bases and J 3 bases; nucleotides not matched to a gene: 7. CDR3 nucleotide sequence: TGTGCCAGCAGCCAAGATCTGGCGGGGGGTCTCTACGAGCAGTACTTC. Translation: CASSQDLAGGLYEQYF.

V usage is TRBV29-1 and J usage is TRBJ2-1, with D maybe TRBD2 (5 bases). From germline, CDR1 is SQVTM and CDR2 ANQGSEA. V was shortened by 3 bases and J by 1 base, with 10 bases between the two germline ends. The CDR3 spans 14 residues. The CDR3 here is CSVEGTGSYNEQFF. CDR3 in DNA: TGCAGCGTTGAGGGTACGGGGTCCTACAATGAGCAGTTCTTC.

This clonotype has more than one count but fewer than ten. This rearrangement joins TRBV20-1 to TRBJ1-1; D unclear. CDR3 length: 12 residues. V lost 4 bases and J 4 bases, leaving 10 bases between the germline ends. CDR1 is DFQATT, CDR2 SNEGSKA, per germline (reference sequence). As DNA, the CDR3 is TGCAGTGCTACTGACATAATCACTGAAGCTTTCTTT. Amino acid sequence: CSATDIITEAFF.